This TCR beta chain emerged from a study of STAT5B mutations in CD4+ large granular lymphocyte leukemia. Study overall: Among healthy controls, a particular HLA allele went with more CDR3 'QG' motifs. Findings and caveats of the study: No patients shared main leukemic clonotypes, though roughly 25% appeared at low frequency elsewhere. Top patient clones used TRBV06 genes more often: 8/27 versus 2/35 in controls.

Comment on this clone: Its antigen is still unknown.

The CDR3 is 16 amino acids. V was shortened by 6 bases and J by 0 bases, with 12 bases between the two germline ends. The germline CDR1 and CDR2 sequences are SGHTA and FQGNSA. The assay was run at survey level. Some clones are missing from TCRdb's copy, which holds only in-frame ones; the method was immunoSEQ multiplex PCR. The repertoire holds 30,000 to 35,000 clones, approximately 89% seen once, with approximately 1% in the top ten. The chain uses TRBV7-2 and TRBJ1-6; D not resolved. This TCR derives from a human donor in good health. Specimen: CD4+ T cells from blood buffy coats. The CDR3 bases are TGTGCCAGCAGTCGTATTGGGAGCTCCTATAATTCACCCCTCCACTTT. Its translation is CASSRIGSSYNSPLHF.